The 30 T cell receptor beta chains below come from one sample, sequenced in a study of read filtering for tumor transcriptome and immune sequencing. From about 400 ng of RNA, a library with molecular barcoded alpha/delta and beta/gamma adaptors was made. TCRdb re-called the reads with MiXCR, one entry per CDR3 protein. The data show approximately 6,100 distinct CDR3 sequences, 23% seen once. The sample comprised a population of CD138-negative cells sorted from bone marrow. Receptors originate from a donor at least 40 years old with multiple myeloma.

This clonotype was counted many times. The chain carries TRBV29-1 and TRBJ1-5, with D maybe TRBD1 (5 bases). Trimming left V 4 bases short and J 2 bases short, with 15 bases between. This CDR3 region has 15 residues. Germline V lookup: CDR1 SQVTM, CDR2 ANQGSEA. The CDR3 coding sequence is TGCAGCGTTGGGGACGGGGTCCTTGGCAATCAGCCCCAGCATTTT. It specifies CSVGDGVLGNQPQHF.

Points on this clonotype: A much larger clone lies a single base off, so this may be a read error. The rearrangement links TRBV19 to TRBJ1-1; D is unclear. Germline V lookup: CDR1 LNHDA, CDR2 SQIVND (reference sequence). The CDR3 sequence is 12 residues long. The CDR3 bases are TGTGCCAGTAGCCCCCGTGGCCTAGGAGCTCTCTTT. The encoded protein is CASSPRGLGALF. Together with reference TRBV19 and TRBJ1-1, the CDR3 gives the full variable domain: DGGITQSPKYLFRKEGQNVTLSCEQNLNHDAMYWYRQDPGQGLRLIYYSQIVNDFQKGDIAEGYSVSREKKESFPLTVTSAQKNPTAFYLCASSPRGLGALFGQGTRLTVV.

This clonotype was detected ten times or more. This CDR3 is CASSGTANSGNTIYF. The CDR3 DNA is TGTGCCAGCAGTGGGACAGCGAACTCTGGAAACACCATATATTTT. The rearrangement links TRBV6-5 to TRBJ1-3; TRBD1 matches 7 bases. This CDR3 contains 15 residues. J lost 0 bases, V lost 5 bases, and 4 bases had no gene match. Germline CDR1 MNHEY, CDR2 SVGAGI.

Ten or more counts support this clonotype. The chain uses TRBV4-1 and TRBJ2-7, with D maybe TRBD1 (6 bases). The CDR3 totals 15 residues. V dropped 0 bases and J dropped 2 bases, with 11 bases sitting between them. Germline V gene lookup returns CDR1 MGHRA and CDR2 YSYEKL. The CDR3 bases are TGCGCCAGCAGCCAAGATCGGACAGCCGCCTACGAGCAGTACTTC. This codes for CASSQDRTAAYEQYF.

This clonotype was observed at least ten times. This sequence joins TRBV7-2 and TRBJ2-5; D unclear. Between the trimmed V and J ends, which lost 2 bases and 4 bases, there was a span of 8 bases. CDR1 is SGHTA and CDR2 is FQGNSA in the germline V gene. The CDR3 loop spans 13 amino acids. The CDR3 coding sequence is TGTGCCAGCAGCTTATCCCCTACAGAGACCCAGTACTTC. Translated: CASSLSPTETQYF.

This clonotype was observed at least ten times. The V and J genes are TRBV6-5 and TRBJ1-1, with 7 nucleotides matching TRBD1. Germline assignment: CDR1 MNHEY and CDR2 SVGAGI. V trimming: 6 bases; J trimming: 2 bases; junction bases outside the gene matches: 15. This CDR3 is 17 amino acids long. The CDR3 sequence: CASSLTLTGTVNTEAFF. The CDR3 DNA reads TGTGCCAGCAGCCTCACTCTTACCGGGACAGTAAACACTGAAGCTTTCTTT.

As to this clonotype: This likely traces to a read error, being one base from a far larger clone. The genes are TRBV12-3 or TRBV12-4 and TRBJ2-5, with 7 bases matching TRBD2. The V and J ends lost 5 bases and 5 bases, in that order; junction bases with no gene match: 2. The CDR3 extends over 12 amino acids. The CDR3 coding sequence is TGTGCCAGCAGTATTAGCGGGGAGACCCAGTACTTC. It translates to CASSISGETQYF.

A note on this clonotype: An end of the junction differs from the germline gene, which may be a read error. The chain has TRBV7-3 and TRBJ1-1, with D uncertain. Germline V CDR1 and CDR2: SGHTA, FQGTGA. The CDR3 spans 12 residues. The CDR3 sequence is CASSLVNTEAYF. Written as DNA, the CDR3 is TGTGCCAGCAGCTTAGTGAACACTGAAGCTTACTTT.

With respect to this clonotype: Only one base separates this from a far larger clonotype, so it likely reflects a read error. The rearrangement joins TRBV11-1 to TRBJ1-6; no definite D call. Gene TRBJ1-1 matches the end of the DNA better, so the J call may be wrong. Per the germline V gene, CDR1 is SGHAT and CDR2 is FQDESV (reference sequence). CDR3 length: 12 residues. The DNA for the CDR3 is TGTGCCAGCGGCACAGAGGTGGCTGAAGCTTTCTTT. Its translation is CASGTEVAEAFF.

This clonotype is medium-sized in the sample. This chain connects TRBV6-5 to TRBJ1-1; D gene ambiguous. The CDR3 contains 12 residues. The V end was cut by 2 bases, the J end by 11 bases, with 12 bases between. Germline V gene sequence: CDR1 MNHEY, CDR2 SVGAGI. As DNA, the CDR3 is TGTGCCAGCAGTTACAACAGAGGTGAGGCTTTCTTT. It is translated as CASSYNRGEAFF.

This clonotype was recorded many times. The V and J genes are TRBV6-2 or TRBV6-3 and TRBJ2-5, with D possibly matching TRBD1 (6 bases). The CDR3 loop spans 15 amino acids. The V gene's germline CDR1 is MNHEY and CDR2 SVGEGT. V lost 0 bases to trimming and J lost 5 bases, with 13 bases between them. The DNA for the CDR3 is TGTGCCAGCAGTTACTCCGGGGACACCCCTGAGACCCAGTACTTC. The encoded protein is CASSYSGDTPETQYF.

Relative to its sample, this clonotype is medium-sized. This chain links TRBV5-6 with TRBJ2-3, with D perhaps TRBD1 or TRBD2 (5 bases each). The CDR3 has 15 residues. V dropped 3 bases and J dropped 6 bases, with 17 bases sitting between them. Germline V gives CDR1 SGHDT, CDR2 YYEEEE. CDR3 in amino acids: CASSYRTLEGDTQYF. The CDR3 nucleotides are TGTGCCAGCAGCTACCGGACCCTCGAGGGGGATACGCAGTATTTT.

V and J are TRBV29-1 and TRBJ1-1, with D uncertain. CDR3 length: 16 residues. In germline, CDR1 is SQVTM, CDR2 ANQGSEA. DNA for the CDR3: TGCGGCGCCACGCCAGGTGGATCCGGGGTGAACACTGAAGCTTTCTTT. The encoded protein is CGATPGGSGVNTEAFF.

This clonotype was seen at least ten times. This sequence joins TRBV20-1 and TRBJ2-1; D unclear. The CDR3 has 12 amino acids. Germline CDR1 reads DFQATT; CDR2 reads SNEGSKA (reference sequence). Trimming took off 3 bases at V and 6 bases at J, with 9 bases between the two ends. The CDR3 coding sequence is TGCAGTGCTAGTGTGGCTAGCAATGAGCAGTTCTTC. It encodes CSASVASNEQFF.

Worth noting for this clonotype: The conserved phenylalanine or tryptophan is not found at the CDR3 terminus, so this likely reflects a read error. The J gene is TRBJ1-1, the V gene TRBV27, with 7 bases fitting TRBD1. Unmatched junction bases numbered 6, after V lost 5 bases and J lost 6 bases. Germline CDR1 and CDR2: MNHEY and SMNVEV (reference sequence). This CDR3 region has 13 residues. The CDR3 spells CASSVAGGAEAFY. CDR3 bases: TGTGCCAGCAGTGTAGCAGGGGGTGCTGAAGCTTTCTAT.

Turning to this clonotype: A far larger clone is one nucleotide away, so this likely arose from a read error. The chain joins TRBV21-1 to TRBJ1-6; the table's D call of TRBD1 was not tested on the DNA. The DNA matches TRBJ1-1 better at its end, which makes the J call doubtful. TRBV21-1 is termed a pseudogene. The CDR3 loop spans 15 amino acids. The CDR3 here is CASSKVGGRWAEAFF. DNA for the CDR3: TGTGCCAGCAGCAAAGTGGGCGGGCGGTGGGCTGAAGCTTTCTTT.

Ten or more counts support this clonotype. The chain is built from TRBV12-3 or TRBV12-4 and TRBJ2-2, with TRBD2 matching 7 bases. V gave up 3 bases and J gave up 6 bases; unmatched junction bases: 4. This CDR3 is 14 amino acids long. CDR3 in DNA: TGTGCCAGCAGTTTTGGGGGGAGGGCCGGGGAGCTGTTTTTT. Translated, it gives CASSFGGRAGELFF.

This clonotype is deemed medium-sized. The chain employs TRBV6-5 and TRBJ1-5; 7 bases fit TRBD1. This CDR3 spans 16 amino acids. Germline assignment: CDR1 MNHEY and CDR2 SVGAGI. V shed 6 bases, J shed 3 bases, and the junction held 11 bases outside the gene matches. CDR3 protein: CASSTARDSSNQPQHF. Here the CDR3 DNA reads TGTGCCAGCAGCACAGCCCGGGACAGTTCCAATCAGCCCCAGCATTTT.

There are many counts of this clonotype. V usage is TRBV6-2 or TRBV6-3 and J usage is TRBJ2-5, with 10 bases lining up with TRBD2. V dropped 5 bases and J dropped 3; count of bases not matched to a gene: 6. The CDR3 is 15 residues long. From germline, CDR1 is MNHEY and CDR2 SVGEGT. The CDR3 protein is CASSTSGKGEETQYF. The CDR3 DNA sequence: TGTGCCAGCAGTACTAGCGGGAAAGGAGAAGAGACCCAGTACTTC.

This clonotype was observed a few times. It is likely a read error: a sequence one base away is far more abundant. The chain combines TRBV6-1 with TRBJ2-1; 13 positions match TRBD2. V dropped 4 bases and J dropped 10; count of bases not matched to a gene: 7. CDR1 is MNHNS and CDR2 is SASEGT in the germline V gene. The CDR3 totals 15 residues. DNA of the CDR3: TGTGCCAGCAGTGTACTGGGACTAGCGGGAATGGAGCAGTTCTTC. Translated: CASSVLGLAGMEQFF.

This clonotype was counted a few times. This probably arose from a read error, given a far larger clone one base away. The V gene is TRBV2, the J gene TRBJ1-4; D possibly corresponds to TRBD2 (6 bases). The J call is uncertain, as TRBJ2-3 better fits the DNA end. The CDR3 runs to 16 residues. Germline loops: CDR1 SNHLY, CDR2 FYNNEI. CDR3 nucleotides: TGTGCCAGCAGTGAAGTTACGGGAGTGGGCACAGGTACGCAGTATTTT. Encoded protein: CASSEVTGVGTGTQYF.

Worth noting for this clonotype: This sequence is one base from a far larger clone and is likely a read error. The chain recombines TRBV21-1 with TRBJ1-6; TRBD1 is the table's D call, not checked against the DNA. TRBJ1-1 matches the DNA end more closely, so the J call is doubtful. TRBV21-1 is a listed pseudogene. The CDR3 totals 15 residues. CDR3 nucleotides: TGTGCCAGCAGCAGAGTGGGCGGGCGGTGGACTGAAGCTTTCTTT. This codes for CASSRVGGRWTEAFF.

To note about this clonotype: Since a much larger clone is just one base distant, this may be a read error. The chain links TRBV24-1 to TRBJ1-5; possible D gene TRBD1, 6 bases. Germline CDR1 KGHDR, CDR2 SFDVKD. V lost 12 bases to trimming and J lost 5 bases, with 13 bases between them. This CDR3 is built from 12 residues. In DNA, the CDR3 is TGTGCCCCGGGGGCGAGCCATCAGCCCCAGCATTTT. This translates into CAPGASHQPQHF.

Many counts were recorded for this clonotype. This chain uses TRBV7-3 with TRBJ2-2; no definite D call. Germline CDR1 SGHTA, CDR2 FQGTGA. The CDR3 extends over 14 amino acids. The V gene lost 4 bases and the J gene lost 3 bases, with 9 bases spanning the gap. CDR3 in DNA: TGTGCCAGCAGCTCAAACAGTTACACCGGGGAGCTGTTTTTT. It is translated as CASSSNSYTGELFF.

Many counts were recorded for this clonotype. CDR3 loop: CASSYSGNSPLHF. The DNA for the CDR3 is TGTGCCAGCAGTTACTCGGGAAATTCACCCCTCCACTTT. V is TRBV6-2 or TRBV6-3 and J is TRBJ1-6; D not resolved. Between the trimmed V and J ends, which lost 0 bases and 7 bases, there was a span of 4 bases. The CDR3 length is 13 residues. CDR1 and CDR2 (germline): MNHEY, SVGEGT.

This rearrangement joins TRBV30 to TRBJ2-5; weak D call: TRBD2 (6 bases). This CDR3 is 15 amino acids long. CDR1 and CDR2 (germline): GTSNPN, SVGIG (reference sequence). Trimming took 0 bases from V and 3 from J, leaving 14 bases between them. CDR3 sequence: CAWSVFREMKETQYF. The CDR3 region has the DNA TGTGCCTGGAGTGTGTTTCGGGAGATGAAAGAGACCCAGTACTTC. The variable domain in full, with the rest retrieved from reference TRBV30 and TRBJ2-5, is SQTIHQWPATLVQPVGSPLSLECTVEGTSNPNLYWYRQAAGRGLQLLFYSVGIGQISSEVPQNLSASRPQDRQFILSSKKLLLSDSGFYLCAWSVFREMKETQYFGPGTRLLVL.

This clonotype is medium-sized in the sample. This chain's CDR3 is CASSQSRDPFNEQFF. The DNA for the CDR3 is TGTGCCAGCAGCCAATCCCGGGACCCTTTCAATGAGCAGTTCTTC. This chain uses TRBV3-1 with TRBJ2-1; tentatively, D is TRBD1 or TRBD2 (5 bases each). Germline-derived CDR1 and CDR2 are LGHDT and YNNKEL (reference sequence). The CDR3 sequence is 15 residues long. V dropped 2 bases and J dropped 6 bases, with 14 bases sitting between them.

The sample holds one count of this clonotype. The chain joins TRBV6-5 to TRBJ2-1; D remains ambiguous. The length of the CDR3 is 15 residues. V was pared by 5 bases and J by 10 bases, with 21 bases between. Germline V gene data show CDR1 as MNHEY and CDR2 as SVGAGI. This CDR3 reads CASSPLPPVSLEQFF. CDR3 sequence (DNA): TGTGCCAGCAGTCCCCTCCCTCCAGTAAGCCTCGAGCAGTTCTTC.

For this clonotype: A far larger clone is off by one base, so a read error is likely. Here the CDR3 reads CASSLAGGNQPQHF. Here the CDR3 DNA reads TGTGCCAGCAGCTTAGCAGGGGGCAATCAGCCCCAGCATTTT. The V call is TRBV11-2, the J call TRBJ1-5; weak D call: TRBD1 (6 bases). Germline V gives CDR1 SGHAT, CDR2 FQNNGV. Deletions cut 1 base from V and 2 bases from J, with 6 bases between. This CDR3 comprises 14 residues.

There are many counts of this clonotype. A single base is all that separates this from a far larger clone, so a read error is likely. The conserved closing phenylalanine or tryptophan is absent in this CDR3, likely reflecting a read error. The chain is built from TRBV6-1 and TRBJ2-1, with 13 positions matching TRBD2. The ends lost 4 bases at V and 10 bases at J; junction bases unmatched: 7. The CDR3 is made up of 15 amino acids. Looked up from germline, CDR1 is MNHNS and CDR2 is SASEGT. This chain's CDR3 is CASSVPGLAGMEQFL. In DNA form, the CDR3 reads TGTGCCAGCAGTGTACCGGGACTAGCGGGAATGGAGCAGTTCCTC.